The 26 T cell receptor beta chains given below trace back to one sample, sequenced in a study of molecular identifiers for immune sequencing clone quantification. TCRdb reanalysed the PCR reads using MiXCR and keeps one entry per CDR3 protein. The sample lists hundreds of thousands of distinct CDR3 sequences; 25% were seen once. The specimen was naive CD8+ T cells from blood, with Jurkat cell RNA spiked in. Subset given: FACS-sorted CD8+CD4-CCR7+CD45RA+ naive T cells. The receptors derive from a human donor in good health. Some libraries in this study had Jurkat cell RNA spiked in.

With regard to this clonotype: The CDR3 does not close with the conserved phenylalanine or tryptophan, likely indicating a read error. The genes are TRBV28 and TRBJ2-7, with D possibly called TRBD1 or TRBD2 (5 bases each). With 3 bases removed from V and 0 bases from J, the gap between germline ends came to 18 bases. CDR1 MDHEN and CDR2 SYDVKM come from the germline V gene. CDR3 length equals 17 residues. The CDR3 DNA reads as TGTGCCAGCAGTTTTTCAGCCACAGGACTGACCTCCTACGAGCAGTACTCC. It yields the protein CASSFSATGLTSYEQYS.

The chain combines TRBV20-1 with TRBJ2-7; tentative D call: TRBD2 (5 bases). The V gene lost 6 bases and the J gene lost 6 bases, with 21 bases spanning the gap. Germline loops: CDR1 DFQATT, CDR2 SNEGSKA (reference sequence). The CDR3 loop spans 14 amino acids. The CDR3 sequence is CSALADSAGFEQYF. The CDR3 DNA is TGCAGTGCCCTGGCGGACTCAGCTGGGTTCGAGCAGTACTTC.

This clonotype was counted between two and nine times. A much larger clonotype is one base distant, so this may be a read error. DNA for the CDR3: TGTGCCAGCAGCTTATTGAACTCTGGAAACACCACATATTTT. It translates to CASSLLNSGNTTYF. The chain combines TRBV7-2 with TRBJ1-3; D unresolved. This CDR3 spans 14 amino acids. Germline-derived CDR1 and CDR2 are SGHTA and FQGNSA.

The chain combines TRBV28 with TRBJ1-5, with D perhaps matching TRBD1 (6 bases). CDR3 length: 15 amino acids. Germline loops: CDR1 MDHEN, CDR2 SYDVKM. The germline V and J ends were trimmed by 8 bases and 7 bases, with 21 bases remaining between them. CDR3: CASAPRTGLGQPQHF. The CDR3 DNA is TGTGCCAGCGCCCCCCGTACAGGGCTCGGGCAGCCCCAGCATTTT.

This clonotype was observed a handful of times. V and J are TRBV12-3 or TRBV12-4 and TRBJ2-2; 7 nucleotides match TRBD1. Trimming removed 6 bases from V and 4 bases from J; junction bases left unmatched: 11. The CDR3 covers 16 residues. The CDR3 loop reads CASSTSDRHSTGELFF. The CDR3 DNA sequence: TGTGCCAGCAGCACTTCGGACAGGCACTCCACCGGGGAGCTGTTTTTT.

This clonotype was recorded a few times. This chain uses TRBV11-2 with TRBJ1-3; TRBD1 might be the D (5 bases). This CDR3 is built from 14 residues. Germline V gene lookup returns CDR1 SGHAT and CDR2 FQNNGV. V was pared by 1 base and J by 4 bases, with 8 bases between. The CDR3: CASSLAGPGNTIYF. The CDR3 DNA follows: TGTGCCAGCAGCTTAGCGGGGCCCGGAAACACCATATATTTT. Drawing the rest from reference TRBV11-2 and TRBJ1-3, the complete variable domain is EAGVAQSPRYKIIEKRQSVAFWCNPISGHATLYWYQQILGQGPKLLIQFQNNGVVDDSQLPKDRFSAERLKGVDSTLKIQPAKLEDSAVYLCASSLAGPGNTIYFGEGSWLTVV.

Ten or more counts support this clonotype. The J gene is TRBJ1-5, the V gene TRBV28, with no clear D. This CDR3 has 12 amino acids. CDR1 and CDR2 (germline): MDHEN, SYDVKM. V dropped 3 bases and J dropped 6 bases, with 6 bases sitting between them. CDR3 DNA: TGTGCCAGCAGTTTTCGGTTTCAGCCCCAGCATTTT. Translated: CASSFRFQPQHF. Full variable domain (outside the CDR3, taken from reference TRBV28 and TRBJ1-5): DVKVTQSSRYLVKRTGEKVFLECVQDMDHENMFWYRQDPGLGLRLIYFSYDVKMKEKGDIPEGYSVSREKKERFSLILESASTNQTSMYLCASSFRFQPQHFGDGTRLSIL.

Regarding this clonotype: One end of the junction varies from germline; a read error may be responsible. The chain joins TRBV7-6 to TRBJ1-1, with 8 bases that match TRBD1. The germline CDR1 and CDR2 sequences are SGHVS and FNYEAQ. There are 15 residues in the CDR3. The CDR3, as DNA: TGTGCCCGCAGCACAGGGACAGGTCGGGACCCTGAAGCTTTCTTT. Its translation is CARSTGTGRDPEAFF.

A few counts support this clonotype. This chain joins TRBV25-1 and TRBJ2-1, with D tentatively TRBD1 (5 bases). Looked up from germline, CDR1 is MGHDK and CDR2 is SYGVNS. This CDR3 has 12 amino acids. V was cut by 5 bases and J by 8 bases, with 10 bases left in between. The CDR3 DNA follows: TGTGCCAGCAGTTGGGGCGTCCATGAGCAGTTCTTC. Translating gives CASSWGVHEQFF.

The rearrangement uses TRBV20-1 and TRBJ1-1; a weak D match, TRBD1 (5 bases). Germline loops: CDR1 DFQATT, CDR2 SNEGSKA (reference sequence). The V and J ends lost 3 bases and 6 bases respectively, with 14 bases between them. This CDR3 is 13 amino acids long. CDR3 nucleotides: TGCAGTGCTAGGAGGCAGGGTTATTCTGAAGCTTTCTTT. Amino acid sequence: CSARRQGYSEAFF.

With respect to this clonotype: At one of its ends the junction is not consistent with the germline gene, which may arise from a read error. Here the CDR3 DNA reads TGTGCCAGCAGCAGCCGGGACAGGGGTGTCTATGACTACACCTTC. Translated: CASSSRDRGVYDYTF. The V and J genes are TRBV7-9 and TRBJ1-2; 10 bases align to TRBD1. Germline V gene data show CDR1 as SEHNR and CDR2 as FQNEAQ (reference sequence). The CDR3 sequence is 15 residues long. Using reference TRBV7-9 and TRBJ1-2 for the parts outside the CDR3, the full variable domain is DTGVSQNPRHKITKRGQNVTFRCDPISEHNRLYWYRQTLGQGPEFLTYFQNEAQLEKSRLLSDRFSAERPKGSFSTLEIQRTEQGDSAMYLCASSSRDRGVYDYTFGSGTRLTVV.

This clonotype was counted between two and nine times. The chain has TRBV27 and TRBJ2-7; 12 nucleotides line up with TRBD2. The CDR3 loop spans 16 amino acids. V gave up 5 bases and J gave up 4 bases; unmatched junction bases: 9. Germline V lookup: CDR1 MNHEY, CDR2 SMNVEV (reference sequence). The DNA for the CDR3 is TGTGCCAGCAGTCCCGTACGGACTAGCGGGATATACGAGCAGTACTTC. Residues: CASSPVRTSGIYEQYF.

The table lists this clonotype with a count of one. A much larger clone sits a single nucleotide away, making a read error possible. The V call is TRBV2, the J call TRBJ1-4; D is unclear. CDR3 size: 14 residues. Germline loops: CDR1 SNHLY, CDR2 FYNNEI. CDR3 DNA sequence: TGTGCCAGCGATAGGTCGGCAGGAAATGAAAAACTGCTTTTT. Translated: CASDRSAGNEKLLF.

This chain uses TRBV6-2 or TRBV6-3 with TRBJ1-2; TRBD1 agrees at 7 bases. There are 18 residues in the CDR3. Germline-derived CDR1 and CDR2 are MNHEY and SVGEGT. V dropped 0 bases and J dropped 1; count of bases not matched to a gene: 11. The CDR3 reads CASSYSVSSGTVNYGYTF. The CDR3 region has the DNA TGTGCCAGCAGTTACTCGGTCTCTTCAGGGACAGTTAACTATGGCTACACCTTC.

The CDR3 loop reads CSARDLRGGADEQFF. The CDR3 region has the DNA TGCAGTGCTAGAGATTTGCGCGGGGGGGCCGATGAGCAGTTCTTC. The chain carries TRBV20-1 and TRBJ2-1; TRBD2 agrees at 9 bases. The V and J ends lost 0 bases and 8 bases, in that order; junction bases with no gene match: 8. CDR1 is DFQATT and CDR2 is SNEGSKA in the germline V gene (reference sequence). The CDR3 length is 15 residues.

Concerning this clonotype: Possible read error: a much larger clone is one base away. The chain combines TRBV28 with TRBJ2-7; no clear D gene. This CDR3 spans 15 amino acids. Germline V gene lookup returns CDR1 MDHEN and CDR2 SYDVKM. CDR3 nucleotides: TGTGCCTGCAGTTTACGTGGTATCCTGTCCTACGAGCAGTACTTC. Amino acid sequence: CACSLRGILSYEQYF.

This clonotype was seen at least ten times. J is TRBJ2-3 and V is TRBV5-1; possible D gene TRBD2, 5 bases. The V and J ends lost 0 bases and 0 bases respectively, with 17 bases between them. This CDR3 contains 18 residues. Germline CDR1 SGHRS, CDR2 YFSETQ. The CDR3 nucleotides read TGCGCCAGCAGCTTGGATTTGCGGGTGAGGTTTAGCACAGATACGCAGTATTTT. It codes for CASSLDLRVRFSTDTQYF.

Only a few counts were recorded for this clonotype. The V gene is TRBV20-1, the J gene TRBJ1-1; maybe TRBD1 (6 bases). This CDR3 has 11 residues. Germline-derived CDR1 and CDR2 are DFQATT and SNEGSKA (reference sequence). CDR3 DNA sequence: TGCGGGGGCTCTGTGGGTCCTGAAGCTTTCTTT. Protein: CGGSVGPEAFF.

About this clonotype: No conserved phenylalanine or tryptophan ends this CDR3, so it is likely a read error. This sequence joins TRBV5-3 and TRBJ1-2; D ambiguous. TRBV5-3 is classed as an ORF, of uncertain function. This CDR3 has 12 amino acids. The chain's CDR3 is CASSLGDYGYTL. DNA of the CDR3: TGTGCCAGCAGCTTAGGAGATTATGGCTACACCCTC.

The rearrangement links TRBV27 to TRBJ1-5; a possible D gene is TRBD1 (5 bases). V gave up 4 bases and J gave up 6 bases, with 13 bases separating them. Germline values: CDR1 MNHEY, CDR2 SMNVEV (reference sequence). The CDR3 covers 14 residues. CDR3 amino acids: CASSSIGGVQPQHF. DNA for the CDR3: TGTGCCAGCAGTTCCATCGGGGGGGTTCAGCCCCAGCATTTT.

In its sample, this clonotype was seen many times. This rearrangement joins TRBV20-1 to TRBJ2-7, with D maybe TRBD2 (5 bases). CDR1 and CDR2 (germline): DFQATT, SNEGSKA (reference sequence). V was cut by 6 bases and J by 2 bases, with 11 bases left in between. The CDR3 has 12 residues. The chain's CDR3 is CSASTSTYEQYF. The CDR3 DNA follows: TGCAGTGCCTCAACTAGTACCTACGAGCAGTACTTC.

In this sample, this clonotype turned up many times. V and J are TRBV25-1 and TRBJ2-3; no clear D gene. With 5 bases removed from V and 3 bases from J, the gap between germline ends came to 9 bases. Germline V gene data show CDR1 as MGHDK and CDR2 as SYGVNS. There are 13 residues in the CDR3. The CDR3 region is CASSYAVTDTQYF. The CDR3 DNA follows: TGTGCCAGCAGTTACGCAGTAACAGATACGCAGTATTTT.

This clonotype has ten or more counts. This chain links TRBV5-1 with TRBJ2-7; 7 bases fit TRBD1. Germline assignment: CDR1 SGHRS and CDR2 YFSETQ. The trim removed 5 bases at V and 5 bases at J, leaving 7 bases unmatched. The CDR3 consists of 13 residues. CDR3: CASRREGANEQYF. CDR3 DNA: TGCGCCAGCAGAAGAGAGGGGGCGAACGAGCAGTACTTC.

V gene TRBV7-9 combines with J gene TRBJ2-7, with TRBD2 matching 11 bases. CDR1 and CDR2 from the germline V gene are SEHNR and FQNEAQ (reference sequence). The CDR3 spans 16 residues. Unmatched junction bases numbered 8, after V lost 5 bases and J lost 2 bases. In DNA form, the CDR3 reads TGTGCCAGCAGCGGGCTAGCGGGAGGAGAGGCCTACGAGCAGTACTTC. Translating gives CASSGLAGGEAYEQYF.

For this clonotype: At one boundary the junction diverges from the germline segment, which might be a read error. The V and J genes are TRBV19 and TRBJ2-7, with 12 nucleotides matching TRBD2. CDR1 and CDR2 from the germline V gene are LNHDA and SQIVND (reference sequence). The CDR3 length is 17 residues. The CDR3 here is CACSTSGRRATSYEQYF. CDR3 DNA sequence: TGTGCCTGTAGTACTAGCGGGAGGAGGGCGACCTCCTACGAGCAGTACTTC.

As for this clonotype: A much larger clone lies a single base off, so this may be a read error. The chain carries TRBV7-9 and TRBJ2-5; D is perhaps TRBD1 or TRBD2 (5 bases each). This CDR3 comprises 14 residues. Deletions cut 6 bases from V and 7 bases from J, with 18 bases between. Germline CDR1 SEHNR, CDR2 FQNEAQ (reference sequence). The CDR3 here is CASSLVGDGATQYF. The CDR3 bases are TGTGCCAGCAGTCTGGTGGGGGACGGGGCGACCCAGTACTTC.